This passage covers 24 T cell receptor beta chains from one sample sequenced in a study of blood T cell repertoires in COVID-19. Some clones are missing from TCRdb's copy, which holds only in-frame ones; the method was immunoSEQ multiplex PCR. Counted here are roughly 120,000 clones, 85% occurring once; the ten biggest clones make up less than 15%. Source material: peripheral blood. Receptor source: a human donor in a cohort sampled during active COVID-19.

V gene TRBV3-1 (or the pseudogene TRBV3-2) combines with J gene TRBJ2-6; the D gene is possibly TRBD1 (6 bases). Germline V gene data show CDR1 as LGHDT and CDR2 as YNNKEL (reference sequence). V lost 4 bases and J 4 bases, leaving 11 bases between the germline ends. This CDR3 is 15 amino acids long. The CDR3 sequence is CASSLGALGANVLTF. The CDR3 DNA reads TGTGCCAGCAGCCTGGGGGCTTTGGGGGCCAACGTCCTGACTTTC.

This clone came up once. This chain links TRBV4-1 with TRBJ1-1, with D tentatively TRBD1 (6 bases). The germline V gene encodes CDR1 MGHRA and CDR2 YSYEKL. Trimming pared 4 bases from V and 7 bases from J, leaving 16 bases between. The CDR3 loop spans 14 amino acids. CDR3 loop: CASSLHDRDIEAFF. In DNA form, the CDR3 reads TGCGCCAGCAGCCTCCACGACCGGGACATTGAAGCTTTCTTT.

The chain joins TRBV10-3 to TRBJ1-4; D gene uncertain. The CDR3 is 14 amino acids. Looked up from germline, CDR1 is ENHRY and CDR2 is SYGVKD. V lost 0 bases, J lost 8 bases, and 10 bases lay in between. In DNA, the CDR3 is TGTGCCATCAGTGAGTCGCAGGCGGGGGAAAAACTGTTTTTT. As protein: CAISESQAGEKLFF.

J is TRBJ1-1 and V is TRBV28; 9 bases agree with TRBD1. The V segment lost 5 bases and the J segment 1 base; nucleotides outside the gene matches: 5. This CDR3 contains 15 residues. CDR1 and CDR2 (germline): MDHEN, SYDVKM. CDR3 in amino acids: CASSVPGQGNTEAFF. DNA of the CDR3: TGTGCCAGCAGTGTGCCGGGACAGGGGAACACTGAAGCTTTCTTT.

The gene calls are TRBV12-3 or TRBV12-4 and TRBJ2-3, with D possibly matching TRBD1 (6 bases). V gave up 8 bases and J gave up 7 bases, with 10 bases separating them. The CDR3 sequence is 11 residues long. The CDR3 nucleotides read TGTGCCAGCGAGGGGGTAAATACGCAGTATTTT. Its translation is CASEGVNTQYF.

This clone occurred a few times. The chain recombines TRBV6-6 with TRBJ1-5, with D uncertain. The CDR3 length is 13 residues. Trimming removed 7 bases at V and 11 bases at J, with 18 bases between. The germline CDR1 and CDR2 sequences are MNHNY and SVGAGI (reference sequence). The CDR3: CASTLESGAAQHF. The DNA for the CDR3 is TGTGCCAGCACCCTAGAAAGCGGCGCGGCCCAGCATTTT.

In DNA, the CDR3 is TGTGCCAGCAGTTACTCGGGACAGGGGCCCACCGGGGAGCTGTTTTTT. It yields the protein CASSYSGQGPTGELFF. V and J are TRBV6-2 or TRBV6-3 and TRBJ2-2, with TRBD1 matching 10 bases. V was pared by 0 bases and J by 4 bases, with 2 bases of the junction left unmatched. Germline V CDR1 and CDR2: MNHEY, SVGEGT. There are 16 residues in the CDR3.

This clone was seen a single time. The chain combines TRBV24-1 with TRBJ2-1; no firm D call. The ends were cut back, 0 bases at V and 10 bases at J, with 9 bases in the middle. CDR3 length: 13 residues. Germline V gene lookup returns CDR1 KGHDR and CDR2 SFDVKD. CDR3 protein: CATSDLPGGEQFF. In nucleotides, the CDR3 is TGTGCCACCAGTGATTTGCCAGGTGGAGAGCAGTTCTTC.

This clone occurred once. The chain links TRBV24-1 to TRBJ2-1; D possibly corresponds to TRBD2 (6 bases). From germline, CDR1 is KGHDR and CDR2 SFDVKD. V was clipped by 6 bases and J by 7 bases, with 21 bases between them. The CDR3 is 16 amino acids. CDR3 in amino acids: CATSSRARSGVNEQFF. DNA of the CDR3: TGTGCCACCAGTTCTCGAGCGAGGTCGGGGGTAAATGAGCAGTTCTTC.

This clone was detected only a few times. The chain has TRBV7-8 and TRBJ1-3; D not certain. The CDR3 is 13 residues long. Germline-derived CDR1 and CDR2 are SGHVS and FQNEAQ. The ends were cut back, 6 bases at V and 0 bases at J, with 6 bases in the middle. The CDR3 DNA follows: TGTGCCAGCAGACAGTACTCTGGAAACACCATATATTTT. Translation: CASRQYSGNTIYF.

The CDR3 bases are TGTGCCAGCAGCAGGGACAGGGGAGTTCAGCCCCAGCATTTT. Amino acids: CASSRDRGVQPQHF. This chain joins TRBV4-2 and TRBJ1-5; TRBD1 matches at 10 bases. The germline V gene has CDR1 LGHNA and CDR2 YNFKEQ. This CDR3 region has 14 residues. V dropped 5 bases and J dropped 6; count of bases not matched to a gene: 4.

This clone was found a few times. The chain employs TRBV3-1 (or the pseudogene TRBV3-2) and TRBJ1-1, with D possibly matching TRBD1 (6 bases). This CDR3 is 14 amino acids long. V lost 7 bases and J lost 2, with 14 bases in between. Germline loops: CDR1 LGHDT, CDR2 YNNKEL (reference sequence). Written as DNA, the CDR3 is TGTGCCAGCACCCCAACAGGGACCAACACTGAAGCTTTCTTT. As protein: CASTPTGTNTEAFF.

The gene calls are TRBV3-1 (or the pseudogene TRBV3-2) and TRBJ1-1, with 7 bases aligning to TRBD1. After removal of 0 bases from V and 5 bases from J, the junction contained 6 bases not matched to a gene. Germline-derived CDR1 and CDR2 are LGHDT and YNNKEL (reference sequence). The CDR3 length is 15 residues. The CDR3 region has the DNA TGTGCCAGCAGCCAAGATCAGGGGGTCGGGACTGAAGCTTTCTTT. This sequence encodes CASSQDQGVGTEAFF.

This chain links TRBV3-1 (or the pseudogene TRBV3-2) with TRBJ2-2, with 12 bases that match TRBD2. The J segment lost 6 bases and the V segment lost 1 base, leaving 6 bases of the junction unmatched. The CDR3 has 17 amino acids. CDR1 is LGHDT and CDR2 is YNNKEL in the germline V gene (reference sequence). The CDR3 DNA reads as TGTGCCAGCAGCCAAGGGCCGACTAGCGGGAGTTCCGGGGAGCTGTTTTTT. Translating it yields CASSQGPTSGSSGELFF.

The chain employs TRBV28 and TRBJ2-7; TRBD2 matches 8 bases. This CDR3 comprises 15 residues. Trimming took 7 bases from V and 1 from J; bases not matched to a gene: 9. Germline CDR1 reads MDHEN; CDR2 reads SYDVKM. The CDR3 region has the DNA TGTGCCAGCAAGCCGGGGCGGGGGGCATCCTACGAGCAGTACTTC. Its protein is CASKPGRGASYEQYF.

The chain recombines TRBV7-8 with TRBJ2-1, with a tentative D call TRBD2 (6 bases). The CDR3 sequence is 14 residues long. CDR1 and CDR2 (germline): SGHVS, FQNEAQ. V lost 1 base to trimming and J lost 6 bases, with 10 bases between them. The CDR3 DNA reads TGTGCCAGCAGCTTAGTTGGGAGGAGCAATGAGCAGTTCTTC. This gives the protein CASSLVGRSNEQFF. Together with reference TRBV7-8 and TRBJ2-1, the CDR3 gives the full variable domain: GAGVSQSPRYKVAKRGQDVALRCDPISGHVSLFWYQQALGQGPEFLTYFQNEAQLDKSGLPSDRFFAERPEGSVSTLKIQRTQQEDSAVYLCASSLVGRSNEQFFGPGTRLTVL.

The chain is built from TRBV7-8 and TRBJ1-6, with a possible D match to TRBD1 (5 bases). The germline V and J ends were trimmed by 5 bases and 7 bases, with 15 bases remaining between them. CDR1 is SGHVS, CDR2 FQNEAQ, per germline. The CDR3 consists of 15 residues. CDR3 in DNA: TGTGCCAGCAGCGAGAGGGACTCGAAGAATTCACCCCTCCACTTT. It is translated as CASSERDSKNSPLHF.

This clone was seen a handful of times. The chain combines TRBV15 with TRBJ2-7; 7 bases are shared with TRBD2. CDR3 length: 15 residues. CDR1 and CDR2 (germline): LNHNV, YYDKDF (reference sequence). V was pared by 2 bases and J by 7 bases, with 11 bases of the junction left unmatched. The CDR3 protein is CATSRMGGGSREQYF. Here the CDR3 DNA reads TGTGCCACCAGCAGAATGGGGGGAGGGAGCCGGGAGCAGTACTTC.

The gene calls are TRBV7-8 and TRBJ2-7; TRBD1 matches 7 bases. Germline V gene data show CDR1 as SGHVS and CDR2 as FQNEAQ. The CDR3 contains 13 residues. The V and J ends lost 6 bases and 2 bases, in that order; junction bases with no gene match: 4. CDR3 in amino acids: CASRKQGTYEQYF. The CDR3 coding sequence is TGTGCCAGCAGAAAACAGGGGACCTACGAGCAGTACTTC.

The V and J genes are TRBV10-1 and TRBJ2-5; no firm D call. With 7 bases removed from V and 1 base from J, the gap between germline ends came to 28 bases. Germline values: CDR1 WNHNN, CDR2 SYGVQD (reference sequence). There are 19 residues in the CDR3. The CDR3 nucleotides are TGCGCCAGCACGACTCCTCCGCTCCCCCCGGAACCTTTCCAAGAGACCCAGTACTTC. It is translated as CASTTPPLPPEPFQETQYF.

This clone has more than one count but fewer than ten. The gene calls are TRBV5-1 and TRBJ2-2, with a tentative D call TRBD2 (6 bases). The germline CDR1 and CDR2 sequences are SGHRS and YFSETQ. There are 15 residues in the CDR3. Deletions cut 2 bases from V and 4 bases from J, with 12 bases between. CDR3 protein: CASSFDGTVTGELFF. In DNA, the CDR3 is TGCGCCAGCAGCTTCGACGGGACTGTCACCGGGGAGCTGTTTTTT.

This chain connects TRBV28 to TRBJ2-7; D call uncertain. Trimming stripped 3 bases from V and 3 bases from J, with 9 bases between. This CDR3 is built from 13 residues. Germline V lookup: CDR1 MDHEN, CDR2 SYDVKM. The CDR3 protein is CASSFSPVYEQYF. CDR3 sequence (DNA): TGTGCCAGCAGTTTTTCCCCGGTCTACGAGCAGTACTTC. The complete variable domain, with remaining parts taken from reference TRBV28 and TRBJ2-7, reads DVKVTQSSRYLVKRTGEKVFLECVQDMDHENMFWYRQDPGLGLRLIYFSYDVKMKEKGDIPEGYSVSREKKERFSLILESASTNQTSMYLCASSFSPVYEQYFGPGTRLTVT.

Here the CDR3 DNA reads TGTGCCAGCAGCGTCGGGGTATCCTATAATTCACCCCTCCACTTT. The encoded protein is CASSVGVSYNSPLHF. V and J are TRBV9 and TRBJ1-6, with D unresolved. The germline V gene has CDR1 SGDLS and CDR2 YYNGEE. CDR3 length: 15 amino acids. The V end was cut by 2 bases, the J end by 1 base, with 7 bases between. The full variable domain, with the rest looked up from reference TRBV9 and TRBJ1-6, is DSGVTQTPKHLITATGQRVTLRCSPRSGDLSVYWYQQSLDQGLQFLIQYYNGEERAKGNILERFSAQQFPDLHSELNLSSLELGDSALYFCASSVGVSYNSPLHFGNGTRLTVT.

This clone has a handful of counts. V is TRBV15 and J is TRBJ2-7, with 9 bases lining up with TRBD1. J lost 3 bases, V lost 5 bases, and 8 bases had no gene match. The CDR3 is made up of 15 amino acids. Germline CDR1 reads LNHNV; CDR2 reads YYDKDF (reference sequence). CDR3 amino acids: CATSPAGTGSYEQYF. CDR3 bases: TGTGCCACCAGCCCAGCTGGGACAGGGAGCTACGAGCAGTACTTC.